The 25 T cell receptor beta chains in this list originate from one sample, sequenced in a study of blood T cell repertoires in COVID-19. Profiled with immunoSEQ multiplex PCR; TCRdb holds only in-frame clones, not every one. The table shows fewer than 450,000 clones, with 85% to 90% occurring only once. Sequenced: peripheral blood. The source of these receptors is a woman in her seventies with COVID-19, enrolled during active disease.

The chain has TRBV5-8 and TRBJ2-5; possible D gene TRBD1, 6 bases. Germline V lookup: CDR1 SGHTS, CDR2 YDEGEE. V lost 1 base and J lost 4, with 17 bases in between. The CDR3 has 16 amino acids. The CDR3 region is CASSLSAGVKGETQYF. CDR3 nucleotides: TGTGCCAGCAGCTTGTCGGCAGGGGTAAAAGGAGAGACCCAGTACTTC.

The chain links TRBV5-1 to TRBJ1-2, with D unresolved. With 2 bases removed from V and 4 bases from J, the gap between germline ends came to 9 bases. The V gene's germline CDR1 is SGHRS and CDR2 YFSETQ. This CDR3 spans 13 amino acids. In DNA, the CDR3 is TGCGCCAGCAGCTTAAACTCTATCTATGGCTACACCTTC. Protein product: CASSLNSIYGYTF.

V gene TRBV4-1 combines with J gene TRBJ1-1, with a tentative D call TRBD1 (6 bases). The length of the CDR3 is 15 residues. Germline V lookup: CDR1 MGHRA, CDR2 YSYEKL. The germline V and J ends were trimmed by 3 bases and 1 base, with 12 bases remaining between them. The CDR3 DNA reads TGCGCCAGCAGCCAGACCGACAGGTGGAACACTGAAGCTTTCTTT. This gives the protein CASSQTDRWNTEAFF.

The chain carries TRBV5-4 and TRBJ2-1; 9 bases are a match to TRBD2. Germline V gives CDR1 SGHNT, CDR2 YYREEE (reference sequence). The CDR3 length is 16 residues. Trimming cost V 2 bases and J 2 bases; bases outside gene matches: 5. The CDR3: CASSFGLAGTYNEQFF. The CDR3 DNA is TGTGCCAGCAGCTTTGGTCTAGCGGGGACCTACAATGAGCAGTTCTTC.

This chain joins TRBV4-1 and TRBJ1-5; D gene uncertain. The CDR3 spans 13 residues. The ends were cut back, 3 bases at V and 0 bases at J, with 3 bases in the middle. The V gene's germline CDR1 is MGHRA and CDR2 YSYEKL. The CDR3 sequence: CASSQASNQPQHF. The CDR3 nucleotides are TGCGCCAGCAGCCAGGCTAGCAATCAGCCCCAGCATTTT.

The V gene is TRBV6-6, the J gene TRBJ2-7; 7 bases agree with TRBD1. Looked up from germline, CDR1 is MNHNY and CDR2 is SVGAGI (reference sequence). The CDR3 is made up of 12 amino acids. V gave up 10 bases and J gave up 4 bases; unmatched junction bases: 7. CDR3: CATRQGAYEQYF. CDR3 in DNA: TGTGCCACCAGACAGGGCGCGTACGAGCAGTACTTC.

The chain uses TRBV30 and TRBJ1-5, with TRBD1 matching over 9 bases. The CDR3 runs 15 residues. CDR1 and CDR2 from the germline V gene are GTSNPN and SVGIG (reference sequence). V shed 3 bases and J 5 bases; nucleotides not matched to a gene: 8. CDR3 bases: TGTGCCTGGAGGGGAGCCGGGACAGGGCATCAGCCCCAGCATTTT. Translated, it gives CAWRGAGTGHQPQHF.

The chain combines TRBV20-1 with TRBJ2-5; D is unresolved. V was pared by 4 bases and J by 6 bases, with 6 bases between. This CDR3 is built from 10 residues. Germline loops: CDR1 DFQATT, CDR2 SNEGSKA (reference sequence). The CDR3 sequence is CSAMRKTQYF. The DNA for the CDR3 is TGCAGTGCTATGCGAAAGACCCAGTACTTC.

This rearrangement joins TRBV7-9 to TRBJ1-1, with D possibly matching TRBD1 (6 bases). There are 15 residues in the CDR3. Trimming took 3 bases from V and 3 from J, leaving 14 bases between them. Germline-derived CDR1 and CDR2 are SEHNR and FQNEAQ (reference sequence). CDR3 in DNA: TGTGCCAGCAGCTTGACGCAGGGGCGTGACACTGAAGCTTTCTTT. This encodes CASSLTQGRDTEAFF.

The CDR3 bases are TGCGCCAGCAGCCAACCTAGCGGGGGGACCTTCCTTGAGCAGTTCTTC. It translates to CASSQPSGGTFLEQFF. The V and J genes are TRBV4-1 and TRBJ2-1, with 11 bases fitting TRBD2. Unmatched junction bases numbered 9, after V lost 2 bases and J lost 9 bases. This CDR3 has 16 amino acids. CDR1 is MGHRA and CDR2 is YSYEKL in the germline V gene.

The CDR3 DNA sequence: TGTGCCAGCAGTCCAGGGACAGTAACGAACACTGAAGCTTTCTTT. Amino acid sequence: CASSPGTVTNTEAFF. V gene TRBV28 combines with J gene TRBJ1-1; 7 nucleotides line up with TRBD1. V lost 5 bases and J lost 1; bases outside the gene matches: 7. Germline CDR1 reads MDHEN; CDR2 reads SYDVKM. The CDR3 is 15 residues long.

The chain couples TRBV19 to TRBJ1-2; D unresolved. Germline-derived CDR1 and CDR2 are LNHDA and SQIVND (reference sequence). V was pared by 3 bases and J by 3 bases, with 11 bases between. The CDR3 contains 14 residues. CDR3 protein: CASSILGLDYGYTF. The CDR3 nucleotides read TGTGCCAGTAGTATCCTCGGGTTAGACTATGGCTACACCTTC.

This chain joins TRBV12-5 and TRBJ1-6, with unresolved D. CDR3 length: 17 amino acids. CDR1 and CDR2 from the germline V gene are LGHNT and FRNRAP. V gave up 0 bases and J gave up 0 bases, with 9 bases separating them. CDR3 in DNA: TGTGCTAGTGGTTTGGTACCCCGGAGCTCCTATAATTCACCCCTCCACTTT. The encoded protein is CASGLVPRSSYNSPLHF. The full variable domain, its missing parts supplied by reference TRBV12-5 and TRBJ1-6, is DARVTQTPRHKVTEMGQEVTMRCQPILGHNTVFWYRQTMMQGLELLAYFRNRAPLDDSGMPKDRFSAEMPDATLATLKIQPSEPRDSAVYFCASGLVPRSSYNSPLHFGNGTRLTVT.

The V gene is TRBV5-1, the J gene TRBJ1-2, with 7 bases aligning to TRBD1. V lost 7 bases and J lost 4; bases outside the gene matches: 16. Germline CDR1 is SGHRS and CDR2 is YFSETQ. The CDR3 loop spans 16 amino acids. The CDR3 bases are TGCGCCAGCCGAGAGAGGGGGCTTGGCTCTGCCTATGGCTACACCTTC. Amino acid sequence: CASRERGLGSAYGYTF.

In this sample, this clone turned up once. This rearrangement joins TRBV14 to TRBJ1-3; D call uncertain. The CDR3 loop spans 15 amino acids. Per germline, CDR1 SGHDN and CDR2 FVKESK. V was trimmed by 4 bases and J by 0 bases, leaving 10 bases between them. CDR3 bases: TGTGCCAGCAGCCCTCGGGATATCTCTGGAAACACCATATATTTT. It codes for CASSPRDISGNTIYF. The entire variable domain, with the rest obtained from reference TRBV14 and TRBJ1-3, is as follows: EAGVTQFPSHSVIEKGQTVTLRCDPISGHDNLYWYRRVMGKEIKFLLHFVKESKQDESGMPNNRFLAERTGGTYSTLKVQPAELEDSGVYFCASSPRDISGNTIYFGEGSWLTVV.

The chain is built from TRBV18 and TRBJ2-1; D is unclear. V was clipped by 0 bases and J by 0 bases, with 9 bases between them. Germline V lookup: CDR1 KGHSH, CDR2 LQKENI. The CDR3 runs 16 residues. The CDR3 nucleotides are TGTGCCAGCTCACCACCTTCAGCGAGCTCCTACAATGAGCAGTTCTTC. Translation: CASSPPSASSYNEQFF.

This chain links TRBV4-3 with TRBJ1-3, with D perhaps matching TRBD1 (5 bases). V lost 0 bases, J lost 0 bases, and 12 bases lay in between. Germline CDR1 is LGHNA and CDR2 is YSLEER. The length of the CDR3 is 17 residues. The DNA of the CDR3 is TGCGCCAGCAGCCAAGAATGGTTTCAGGGCTCTGGAAACACCATATATTTT. Translated, it gives CASSQEWFQGSGNTIYF.

Turning to this clone: Other nucleotide sequences from this sample produce the same CDR3. V is TRBV12-3 or TRBV12-4 and J is TRBJ1-2; 7 bases are a match to TRBD1. The CDR3 has 12 amino acids. V was clipped by 5 bases and J by 5 bases; unmatched bases: 2. The CDR3 spells CASSRQGYGYTF. The CDR3 nucleotides read TGTGCCAGCAGTCGACAGGGATATGGCTACACCTTC.

This sequence joins TRBV28 and TRBJ1-6, with TRBD1 matching 9 bases. The length of the CDR3 is 17 residues. With V trimmed by 2 bases and J by 5 bases, 7 bases remained unmatched. The V gene's germline CDR1 is MDHEN and CDR2 SYDVKM. CDR3 DNA sequence: TGTGCCAGCAGTTTAAGGACGGGACAGGGTAATAATTCACCCCTCCACTTT. Amino acid sequence: CASSLRTGQGNNSPLHF.

The rearrangement links TRBV5-1 to TRBJ2-7, with 10 bases aligning to TRBD2. CDR3 length: 15 residues. Germline CDR1 and CDR2: SGHRS and YFSETQ. Unmatched junction bases numbered 1, after V lost 1 base and J lost 0 bases. As DNA, the CDR3 is TGCGCCAGCAGCTTGACTAGCGGGGCCTCCTACGAGCAGTACTTC. Encoded protein: CASSLTSGASYEQYF.

The chain employs TRBV27 and TRBJ1-4, with 9 bases fitting TRBD1. V was clipped by 2 bases and J by 3 bases; unmatched bases: 10. CDR3 length: 18 residues. The germline CDR1 and CDR2 sequences are MNHEY and SMNVEV (reference sequence). CDR3 sequence reads: CASSLNLQGAEANEKLFF. DNA for the CDR3: TGTGCCAGCAGTTTAAACTTACAGGGGGCGGAGGCTAATGAAAAACTGTTTTTT.

V and J are TRBV5-6 and TRBJ1-2, with 8 bases aligning to TRBD1. This CDR3 has 16 amino acids. The junction had 13 bases not matched to a gene; V was cut back by 4 bases and J by 5 bases. Per the germline V gene, CDR1 is SGHDT and CDR2 is YYEEEE. CDR3 loop: CASSPRQGRGIYGYTF. CDR3 nucleotides: TGTGCCAGCAGCCCGAGACAGGGGCGAGGAATATATGGCTACACCTTC. The full variable domain, with the rest looked up from reference TRBV5-6 and TRBJ1-2, is DAGVTQSPTHLIKTRGQQVTLRCSPKSGHDTVSWYQQALGQGPQFIFQYYEEEERQRGNFPDRFSGHQFPNYSSELNVNALLLGDSALYLCASSPRQGRGIYGYTFGSGTRLTVV.

The chain uses TRBV29-1 and TRBJ1-2; perhaps TRBD1 as D (5 bases). Germline V gene lookup returns CDR1 SQVTM and CDR2 ANQGSEA. V lost 5 bases, J lost 10 bases, and 17 bases lay in between. CDR3 length: 12 residues. CDR3 protein: CSVLMGQFAYTF. The CDR3 bases are TGCAGCGTTTTGATGGGGCAGTTTGCCTACACCTTC.

This clone occurred a few times. The chain couples TRBV7-9 to TRBJ2-3; D possibly corresponds to TRBD1 (6 bases). The CDR3 runs 14 residues. From germline, CDR1 is SEHNR and CDR2 FQNEAQ (reference sequence). Between the trimmed V and J ends, which lost 2 bases and 7 bases, there was a span of 13 bases. The CDR3 loop reads CASSLPTGLHTQYF. Written as DNA, the CDR3 is TGTGCCAGCAGCTTACCCACAGGGTTGCATACGCAGTATTTT.

The rearrangement uses TRBV6-5 and TRBJ1-2; 7 bases are a match to TRBD1. Per germline, CDR1 MNHEY and CDR2 SVGAGI. This CDR3 has 15 amino acids. Unmatched junction bases numbered 8, after V lost 2 bases and J lost 5 bases. The CDR3 nucleotides are TGTGCCAGCAGTTACGAGTACAGGGGTAGATATGGCTACACCTTC. Translating gives CASSYEYRGRYGYTF.